The 21 T cell receptor beta chains given below trace back to one sample, sequenced in a study of identical twins. TCRdb re-analysed the 5' RACE reads in MiXCR, keeping a single row per CDR3 protein. The sample carries 600,000 to 700,000 distinct CDR3 sequences, less than 25% recorded once. The data also belong to a second study, concerning T cells expressing NK-cell markers.

Sequencing was performed on PBMCs. Receptors were obtained from a woman aged 18 to 35 in good health.

This clonotype was seen only a few times. J is TRBJ2-3 and V is TRBV20-1, with unresolved D. V was clipped by 3 bases and J by 12 bases, with 13 bases between them. The germline gives CDR1 DFQATT, CDR2 SNEGSKA (reference sequence). The CDR3 is made up of 11 amino acids. The chain's CDR3 is CSASGGAEQYF. The CDR3 DNA reads as TGCAGTGCTAGTGGCGGCGCGGAACAGTATTTT.

The J gene is TRBJ2-1, the V gene TRBV29-1; the D is unclear. CDR1 and CDR2 from the germline V gene are SQVTM and ANQGSEA. CDR3 length: 14 residues. V was trimmed by 3 bases and J by 9 bases, leaving 18 bases between them. CDR3 loop: CSVDYGADLSEQFF. The CDR3 DNA sequence: TGCAGCGTTGATTACGGCGCCGATCTGAGTGAGCAGTTCTTC.

In its sample, this clonotype was seen a few times. The V and J genes are TRBV7-3 and TRBJ2-5; D is possibly TRBD1 or TRBD2 (5 bases each). Trimming took 5 bases from V and 2 from J, leaving 9 bases between them. This CDR3 contains 13 residues. Germline CDR1 SGHTA, CDR2 FQGTGA. The CDR3 loop reads CASSRDPQETQYF. The CDR3 DNA follows: TGTGCCAGCAGCAGGGACCCTCAAGAGACCCAGTACTTC.

The gene calls are TRBV7-2 and TRBJ2-3; D gene uncertain. This CDR3 comprises 14 residues. With 3 bases removed from V and 4 bases from J, the gap between germline ends came to 11 bases. Germline V gene lookup returns CDR1 SGHTA and CDR2 FQGNSA. CDR3 DNA: TGTGCCAGCAGCTTTGCACGGTTCCCAGATACGCAGTATTTT. This translates into CASSFARFPDTQYF.

The rearrangement uses TRBV12-3 or TRBV12-4 and TRBJ2-7; 7 nucleotides align to TRBD2. The CDR3 has 15 amino acids. V was pared by 3 bases and J by 6 bases, with 11 bases of the junction left unmatched. In nucleotides, the CDR3 is TGTGCCAGCAGTTTGGGGTTAGGCCCGGGGGGCGAGCAGTACTTC. It yields the protein CASSLGLGPGGEQYF.

The genes are TRBV12-3 or TRBV12-4 and TRBJ1-3; unclear D gene. The CDR3 is 12 residues long. V shed 9 bases and J shed 2 bases, with 8 bases lying between them. The CDR3 reads CASPGAGNTIYF. In DNA form, the CDR3 reads TGTGCCAGTCCCGGTGCTGGAAACACCATATATTTT.

This clonotype was seen only a few times. The chain carries TRBV12-3 or TRBV12-4 and TRBJ2-1; 13 positions agree with TRBD2. The V and J ends lost 2 bases and 9 bases, in that order; junction bases with no gene match: 13. This CDR3 has 18 residues. CDR3 in DNA: TGTGCCAGCAGTTTAAGACTAGCGGGAGGTACAAAAGGGGGTGAGCAGTTCTTC. It translates to CASSLRLAGGTKGGEQFF.

V is TRBV12-3 or TRBV12-4 and J is TRBJ2-5, with no clear D. The V gene lost 5 bases and the J gene lost 3 bases, with 13 bases spanning the gap. CDR3 length equals 14 residues. The CDR3 spells CASSDQVLEETQYF. In DNA, the CDR3 is TGTGCCAGCAGTGACCAAGTATTGGAAGAGACCCAGTACTTC.

The chain recombines TRBV15 with TRBJ1-1; D not resolved. CDR3 length: 12 residues. The V gene lost 1 base and the J gene lost 8 bases, with 8 bases spanning the gap. Germline V lookup: CDR1 LNHNV, CDR2 YYDKDF (reference sequence). CDR3 protein: CATSRAQGEAFF. The CDR3 nucleotides read TGTGCCACCAGCAGAGCTCAAGGCGAAGCTTTCTTT.

The J gene is TRBJ2-7, the V gene TRBV18, with 11 bases lining up with TRBD1. CDR1 KGHSH and CDR2 LQKENI come from the germline V gene. The CDR3 has 15 amino acids. The V gene end was trimmed by 3 bases and the J gene end by 2 bases; junction bases not matched to a gene: 3. CDR3 coding DNA: TGTGCCAGCTCACCCGGGACAGGGGGTACCTACGAGCAGTACTTC. As protein: CASSPGTGGTYEQYF.

This clonotype was detected only a few times. V is TRBV20-1 and J is TRBJ1-2, with 9 bases fitting TRBD1. The junction had 10 bases not matched to a gene; V was cut back by 3 bases and J by 5 bases. The CDR3 contains 15 residues. Germline V CDR1 and CDR2: DFQATT, SNEGSKA (reference sequence). The CDR3 loop is CSASPGQGFAYGYTF. The CDR3 DNA reads TGCAGTGCTAGCCCAGGACAGGGGTTTGCTTATGGCTACACCTTC.

The chain carries TRBV12-3 or TRBV12-4 and TRBJ2-5; D not resolved. V lost 2 bases to trimming and J lost 7 bases, with 8 bases between them. This CDR3 spans 12 amino acids. The CDR3 DNA follows: TGTGCCAGCAGTTTATTGTCTGGGACCCAGTACTTC. Translated, it gives CASSLLSGTQYF.

The chain carries TRBV4-2 and TRBJ2-5, with 10 bases lining up with TRBD1. The trim removed 3 bases at V and 0 bases at J, leaving 4 bases unmatched. The CDR3 is 16 amino acids. Germline lookup yields CDR1 LGHNA and CDR2 YNFKEQ. The CDR3 is CASSQGGTGDQETQYF. In nucleotides, the CDR3 is TGTGCCAGCAGCCAGGGCGGGACAGGGGACCAAGAGACCCAGTACTTC.

This clonotype was counted ten times or more. An end of the junction differs from the germline gene, which may be a read error. The rearrangement uses TRBV12-3 or TRBV12-4 and TRBJ2-1; the match to TRBD1 covers 9 bases. The CDR3 is made up of 14 amino acids. CDR3 DNA sequence: TGCGCCAGCAGCTTGGGGACAGGGTACAATGAGCAGTTCTTC. Translated: CASSLGTGYNEQFF.

The chain links TRBV7-6 to TRBJ2-7; D ambiguous. CDR3 size: 12 residues. The V end lost 2 bases, the J end lost 9 bases, and 11 bases lay between the germline ends. Germline lookup yields CDR1 SGHVS and CDR2 FNYEAQ. In DNA form, the CDR3 reads TGTGCCAGCAGCTTAAGTTCTGGGTGGCAGTACTTC. As protein: CASSLSSGWQYF. Full variable domain (remainder filled in from reference TRBV7-6 and TRBJ2-7): GAGVSQSPRYKVTKRGQDVALRCDPISGHVSLYWYRQALGQGPEFLTYFNYEAQQDKSGLPNDRFSAERPEGSISTLTIQRTEQRDSAMYRCASSLSSGWQYFGPGTRLTVT.

The CDR3 region is CASSQGRYQPQHF. The CDR3 DNA reads as TGTGCCAGCAGCCAGGGTCGGTATCAGCCCCAGCATTTT. This chain connects TRBV3-1 to TRBJ1-5; D is unresolved. V lost 3 bases, J lost 5 bases, and 8 bases lay in between. There are 13 residues in the CDR3. Germline CDR1 and CDR2: LGHDT and YNNKEL (reference sequence).

V gene TRBV20-1 combines with J gene TRBJ2-7, with TRBD2 identical over 9 bases. The CDR3 runs to 15 residues. From germline, CDR1 is DFQATT and CDR2 SNEGSKA (reference sequence). The J segment lost 1 base and the V segment lost 1 base, leaving 5 bases of the junction unmatched. The CDR3 DNA reads as TGCAGTGCTAGAGGAAGTCTAGCGGGATCCTACGAGCAGTACTTC. Its protein product is CSARGSLAGSYEQYF.

In this sample, this clonotype turned up once. This rearrangement joins TRBV7-8 to TRBJ2-7; 7 bases are shared with TRBD2. The CDR3 is made up of 14 amino acids. Germline-derived CDR1 and CDR2 are SGHVS and FQNEAQ. The trim removed 1 base at V and 5 bases at J, leaving 5 bases unmatched. The CDR3 is CASSLGGRANEQYF. The CDR3 nucleotides are TGTGCCAGCAGCTTAGGAGGGAGGGCGAACGAGCAGTACTTC.

The rearrangement uses TRBV5-5 and TRBJ2-3; 8 bases agree with TRBD2. The CDR3 covers 16 residues. Germline CDR1 reads SGHKS; CDR2 reads YYEKEE (reference sequence). The ends lost 0 bases at V and 2 bases at J; junction bases unmatched: 5. The CDR3 loop reads CASSLAAGGLTDTQYF. In DNA form, the CDR3 reads TGTGCCAGCAGCTTGGCGGCGGGGGGCCTCACAGATACGCAGTATTTT. Looking up the rest from reference TRBV5-5 and TRBJ2-3 gives the full variable domain: DAGVTQSPTHLIKTRGQQVTLRCSPISGHKSVSWYQQVLGQGPQFIFQYYEKEERGRGNFPDRFSARQFPNYSSELNVNALLLGDSALYLCASSLAAGGLTDTQYFGPGTRLTVL.

This clonotype was picked up a small number of times. The chain couples TRBV29-1 to TRBJ1-1; 8 bases map to TRBD1. Per the germline V gene, CDR1 is SQVTM and CDR2 is ANQGSEA. Trimming took 7 bases from V and 4 from J; bases not matched to a gene: 5. The CDR3 consists of 12 residues. CDR3 DNA: TGCAGCGCCGCGACAGGGGCCACTGAAGCTTTCTTT. Translated, it gives CSAATGATEAFF.

The table lists this clonotype with a few counts. The V gene is TRBV20-1, the J gene TRBJ2-7; the D gene is possibly TRBD2 (6 bases). The V gene's germline CDR1 is DFQATT and CDR2 SNEGSKA (reference sequence). The V end was cut by 1 base, the J end by 2 bases, with 12 bases between. The CDR3 is 14 amino acids. The CDR3 DNA follows: TGCAGTGCTAGAGCCATCCAGCGGGCCTACGAGCAGTACTTC. It is translated as CSARAIQRAYEQYF.